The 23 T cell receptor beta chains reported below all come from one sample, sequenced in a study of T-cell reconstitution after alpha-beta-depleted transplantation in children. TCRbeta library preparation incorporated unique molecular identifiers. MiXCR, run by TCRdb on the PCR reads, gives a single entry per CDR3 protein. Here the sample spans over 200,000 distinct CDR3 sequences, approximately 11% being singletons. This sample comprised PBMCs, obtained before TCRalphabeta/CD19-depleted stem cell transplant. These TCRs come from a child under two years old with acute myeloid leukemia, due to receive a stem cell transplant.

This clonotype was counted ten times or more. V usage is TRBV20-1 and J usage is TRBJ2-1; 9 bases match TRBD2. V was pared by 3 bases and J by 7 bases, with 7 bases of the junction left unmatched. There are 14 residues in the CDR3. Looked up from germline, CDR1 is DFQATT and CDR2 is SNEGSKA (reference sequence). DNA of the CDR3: TGCAGTGCTAGTCGGCTAGCGGGAATGAATGAGCAGTTCTTC. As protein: CSASRLAGMNEQFF.

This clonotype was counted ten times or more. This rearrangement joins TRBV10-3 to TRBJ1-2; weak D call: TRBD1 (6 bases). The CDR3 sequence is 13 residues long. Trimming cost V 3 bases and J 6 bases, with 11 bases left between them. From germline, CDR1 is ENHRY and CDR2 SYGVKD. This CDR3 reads CAISDFGTNGYTF. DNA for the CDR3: TGTGCCATCAGTGACTTCGGGACAAATGGCTACACCTTC.

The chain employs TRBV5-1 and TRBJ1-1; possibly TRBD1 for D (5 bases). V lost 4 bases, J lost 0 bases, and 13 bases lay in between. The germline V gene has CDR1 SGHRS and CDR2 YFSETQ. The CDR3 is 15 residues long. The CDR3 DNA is TGCGCCAGCAGCATGACGACAGCTATGAACACTGAAGCTTTCTTT. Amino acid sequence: CASSMTTAMNTEAFF.

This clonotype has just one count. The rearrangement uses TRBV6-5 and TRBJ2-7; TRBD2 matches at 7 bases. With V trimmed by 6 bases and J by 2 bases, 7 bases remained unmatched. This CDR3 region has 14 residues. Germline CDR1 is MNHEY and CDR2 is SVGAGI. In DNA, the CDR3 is TGTGCCAGCAGGGCCTCTAGCGGACCCTACGAGCAGTACTTC. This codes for CASRASSGPYEQYF.

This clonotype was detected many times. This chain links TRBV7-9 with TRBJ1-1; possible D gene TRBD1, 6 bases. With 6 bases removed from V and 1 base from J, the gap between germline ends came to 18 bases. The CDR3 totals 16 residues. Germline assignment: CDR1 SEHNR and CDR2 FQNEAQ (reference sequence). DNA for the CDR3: TGTGCCAGCAGGCCCCCTTACAGGGCTCGGAACACTGAAGCTTTCTTT. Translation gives CASRPPYRARNTEAFF. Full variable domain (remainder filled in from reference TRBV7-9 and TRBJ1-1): DTGVSQNPRHKITKRGQNVTFRCDPISEHNRLYWYRQTLGQGPEFLTYFQNEAQLEKSRLLSDRFSAERPKGSFSTLEIQRTEQGDSAMYLCASRPPYRARNTEAFFGQGTRLTVV.

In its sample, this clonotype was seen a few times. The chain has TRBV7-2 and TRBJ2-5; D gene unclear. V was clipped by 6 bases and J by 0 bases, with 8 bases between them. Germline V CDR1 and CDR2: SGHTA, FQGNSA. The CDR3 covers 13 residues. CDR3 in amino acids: CASRWANQETQYF. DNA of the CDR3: TGTGCCAGCAGATGGGCTAACCAAGAGACCCAGTACTTC.

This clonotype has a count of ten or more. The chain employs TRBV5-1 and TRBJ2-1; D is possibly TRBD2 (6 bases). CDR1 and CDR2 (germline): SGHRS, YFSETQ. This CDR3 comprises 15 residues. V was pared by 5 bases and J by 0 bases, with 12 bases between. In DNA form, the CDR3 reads TGCGCCAGCAGTGAAATAGCGGTCTCCTACAATGAGCAGTTCTTC. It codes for CASSEIAVSYNEQFF.

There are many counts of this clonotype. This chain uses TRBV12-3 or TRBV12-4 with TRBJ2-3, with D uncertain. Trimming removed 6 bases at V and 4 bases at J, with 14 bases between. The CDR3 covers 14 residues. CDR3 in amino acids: CASSPVGGADTQYF. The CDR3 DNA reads TGTGCCAGCAGCCCCGTCGGCGGCGCAGATACGCAGTATTTT.

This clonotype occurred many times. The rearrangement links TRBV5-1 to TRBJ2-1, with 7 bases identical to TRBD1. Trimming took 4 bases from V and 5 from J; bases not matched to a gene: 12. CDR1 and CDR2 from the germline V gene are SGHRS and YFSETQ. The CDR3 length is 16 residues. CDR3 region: CASSTGQATFNNEQFF. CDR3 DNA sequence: TGCGCCAGCAGCACAGGACAGGCTACATTCAACAATGAGCAGTTCTTC.

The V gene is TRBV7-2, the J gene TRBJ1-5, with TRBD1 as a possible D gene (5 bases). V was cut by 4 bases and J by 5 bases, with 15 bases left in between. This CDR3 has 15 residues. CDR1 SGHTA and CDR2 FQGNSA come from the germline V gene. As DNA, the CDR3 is TGTGCCAGCAGCTATACGCCCGGGACCCATCAGCCCCAGCATTTT. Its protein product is CASSYTPGTHQPQHF.

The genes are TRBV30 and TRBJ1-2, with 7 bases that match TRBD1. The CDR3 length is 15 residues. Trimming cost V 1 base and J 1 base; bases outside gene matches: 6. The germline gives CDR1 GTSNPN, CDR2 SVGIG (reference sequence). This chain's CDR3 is CAWSAPRQGNYGYTF. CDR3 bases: TGTGCCTGGAGTGCGCCCCGACAGGGTAACTATGGCTACACCTTC.

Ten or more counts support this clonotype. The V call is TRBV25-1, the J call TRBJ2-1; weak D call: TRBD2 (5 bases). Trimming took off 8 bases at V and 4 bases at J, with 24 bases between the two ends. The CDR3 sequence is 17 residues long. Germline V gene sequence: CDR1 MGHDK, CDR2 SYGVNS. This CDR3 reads CASAKGFDGREYNEQFF. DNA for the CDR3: TGTGCCAGCGCGAAAGGTTTTGATGGGAGAGAGTACAATGAGCAGTTCTTC.

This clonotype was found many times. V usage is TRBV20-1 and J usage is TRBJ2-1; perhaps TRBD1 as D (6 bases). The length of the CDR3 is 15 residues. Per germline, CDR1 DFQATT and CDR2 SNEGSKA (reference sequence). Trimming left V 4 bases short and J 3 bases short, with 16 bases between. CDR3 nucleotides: TGCAGTGCTAAGCCCGGACAGCGATTCTACAATGAGCAGTTCTTC. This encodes CSAKPGQRFYNEQFF.

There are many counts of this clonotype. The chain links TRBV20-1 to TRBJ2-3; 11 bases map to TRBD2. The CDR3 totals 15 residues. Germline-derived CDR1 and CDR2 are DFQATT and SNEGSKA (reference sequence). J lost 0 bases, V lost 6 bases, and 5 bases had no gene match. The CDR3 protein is CSAPTSGASTDTQYF. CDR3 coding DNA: TGCAGTGCGCCGACTAGCGGGGCGAGCACAGATACGCAGTATTTT.

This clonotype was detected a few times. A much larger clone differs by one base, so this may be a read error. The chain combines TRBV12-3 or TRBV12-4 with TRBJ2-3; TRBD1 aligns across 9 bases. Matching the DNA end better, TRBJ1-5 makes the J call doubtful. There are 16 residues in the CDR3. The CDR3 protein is CASTPVYRGRADTQHF. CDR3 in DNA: TGTGCCAGCACCCCAGTTTACAGGGGGCGGGCAGATACGCAGCATTTT.

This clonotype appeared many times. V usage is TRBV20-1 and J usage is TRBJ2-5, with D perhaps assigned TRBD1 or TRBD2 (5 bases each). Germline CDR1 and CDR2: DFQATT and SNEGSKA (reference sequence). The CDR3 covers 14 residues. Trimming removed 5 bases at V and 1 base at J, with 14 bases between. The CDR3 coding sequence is TGCAGTGCTGCCTCCGGGACGCCCCAAGAGACCCAGTACTTC. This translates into CSAASGTPQETQYF.

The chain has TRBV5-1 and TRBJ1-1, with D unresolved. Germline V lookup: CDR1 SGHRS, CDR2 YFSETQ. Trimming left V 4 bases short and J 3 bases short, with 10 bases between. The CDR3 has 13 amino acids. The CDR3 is CASSETPDTEAFF. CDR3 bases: TGCGCCAGCAGCGAGACTCCTGACACTGAAGCTTTCTTT.

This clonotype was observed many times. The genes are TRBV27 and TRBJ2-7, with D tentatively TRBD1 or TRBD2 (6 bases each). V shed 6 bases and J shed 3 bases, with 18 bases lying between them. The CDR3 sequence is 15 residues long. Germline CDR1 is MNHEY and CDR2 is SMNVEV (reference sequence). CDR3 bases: TGTGCCAGCAGATTCCTCAAACAGGGAGGCTACGAGCAGTACTTC. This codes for CASRFLKQGGYEQYF.

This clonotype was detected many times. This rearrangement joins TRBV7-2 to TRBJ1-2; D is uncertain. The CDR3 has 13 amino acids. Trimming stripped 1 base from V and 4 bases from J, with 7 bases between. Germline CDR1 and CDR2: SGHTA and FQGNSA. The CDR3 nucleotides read TGTGCCAGCAGCTTAGAACAGTTCTATGGCTACACCTTC. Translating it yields CASSLEQFYGYTF.

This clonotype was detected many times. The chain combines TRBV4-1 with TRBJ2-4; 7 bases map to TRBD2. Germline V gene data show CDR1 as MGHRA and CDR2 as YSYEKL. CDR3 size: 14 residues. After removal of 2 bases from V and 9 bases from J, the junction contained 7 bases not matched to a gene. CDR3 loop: CASSQLGRGSIQYF. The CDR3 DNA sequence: TGCGCCAGCAGCCAACTTGGGAGGGGAAGCATTCAGTACTTC.

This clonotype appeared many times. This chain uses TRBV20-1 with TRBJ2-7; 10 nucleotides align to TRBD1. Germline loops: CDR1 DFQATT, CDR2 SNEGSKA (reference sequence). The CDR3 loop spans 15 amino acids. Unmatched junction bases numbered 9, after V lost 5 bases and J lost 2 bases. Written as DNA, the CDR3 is TGCAGTGCTCACCGGACAGGGGGGGAACCCTACGAGCAGTACTTC. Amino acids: CSAHRTGGEPYEQYF.

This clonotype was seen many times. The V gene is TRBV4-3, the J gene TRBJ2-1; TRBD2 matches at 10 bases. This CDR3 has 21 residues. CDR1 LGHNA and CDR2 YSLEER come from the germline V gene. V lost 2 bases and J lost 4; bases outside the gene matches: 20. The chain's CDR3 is CASSQLPGTSELISPYNEQFF. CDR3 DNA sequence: TGCGCCAGCAGCCAACTCCCCGGGACTAGCGAGCTCATTAGTCCTTACAATGAGCAGTTCTTC.

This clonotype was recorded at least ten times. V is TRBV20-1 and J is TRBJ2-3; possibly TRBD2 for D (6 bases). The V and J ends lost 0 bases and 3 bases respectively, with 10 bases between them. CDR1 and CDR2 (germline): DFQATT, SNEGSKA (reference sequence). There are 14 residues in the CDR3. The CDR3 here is CSARDPAGTDTQYF. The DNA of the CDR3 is TGCAGTGCTAGAGATCCGGCGGGAACAGATACGCAGTATTTT.